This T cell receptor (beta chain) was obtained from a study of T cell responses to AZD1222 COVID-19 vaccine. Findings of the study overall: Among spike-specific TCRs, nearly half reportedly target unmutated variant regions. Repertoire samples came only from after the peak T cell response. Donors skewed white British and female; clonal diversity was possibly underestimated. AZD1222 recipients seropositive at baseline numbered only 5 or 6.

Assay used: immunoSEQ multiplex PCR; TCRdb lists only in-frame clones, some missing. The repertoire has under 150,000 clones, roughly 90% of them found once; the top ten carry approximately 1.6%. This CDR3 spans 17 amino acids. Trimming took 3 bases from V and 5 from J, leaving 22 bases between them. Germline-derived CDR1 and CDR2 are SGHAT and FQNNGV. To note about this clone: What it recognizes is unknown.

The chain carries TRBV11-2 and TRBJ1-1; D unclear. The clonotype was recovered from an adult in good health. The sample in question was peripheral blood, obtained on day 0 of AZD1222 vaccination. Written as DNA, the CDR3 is TGTGCCAGCAGCTTGGGTACTAGATTCCTAGCTGATACTGAAGCTTTCTTT. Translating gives CASSLGTRFLADTEAFF.